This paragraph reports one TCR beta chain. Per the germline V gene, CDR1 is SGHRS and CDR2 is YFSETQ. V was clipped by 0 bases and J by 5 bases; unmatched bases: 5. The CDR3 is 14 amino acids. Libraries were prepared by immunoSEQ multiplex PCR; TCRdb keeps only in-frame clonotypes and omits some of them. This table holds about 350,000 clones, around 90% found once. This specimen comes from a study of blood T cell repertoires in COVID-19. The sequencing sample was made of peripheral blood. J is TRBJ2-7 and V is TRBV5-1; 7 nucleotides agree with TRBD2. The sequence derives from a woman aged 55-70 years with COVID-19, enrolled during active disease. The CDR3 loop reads CASSLEAGSDEQYF. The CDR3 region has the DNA TGCGCCAGCAGCTTGGAAGCGGGGTCGGACGAGCAGTACTTC.